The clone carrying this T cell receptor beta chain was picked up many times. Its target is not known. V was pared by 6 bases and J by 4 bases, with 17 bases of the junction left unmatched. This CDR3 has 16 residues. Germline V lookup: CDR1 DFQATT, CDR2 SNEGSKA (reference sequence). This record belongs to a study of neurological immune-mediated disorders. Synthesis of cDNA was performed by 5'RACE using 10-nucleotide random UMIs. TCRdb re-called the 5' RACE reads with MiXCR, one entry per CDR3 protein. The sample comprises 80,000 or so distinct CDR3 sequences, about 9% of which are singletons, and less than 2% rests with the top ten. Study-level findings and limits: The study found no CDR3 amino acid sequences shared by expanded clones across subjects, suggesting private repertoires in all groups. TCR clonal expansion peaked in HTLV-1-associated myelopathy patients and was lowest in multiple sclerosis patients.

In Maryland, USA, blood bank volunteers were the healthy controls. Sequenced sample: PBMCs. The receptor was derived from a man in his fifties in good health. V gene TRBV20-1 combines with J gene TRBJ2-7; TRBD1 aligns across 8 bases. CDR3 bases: TGCAGTGCCGGACGAGGGTCCCAGGGGGCCCTGTACGAGCAGTACTTC. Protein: CSAGRGSQGALYEQYF.